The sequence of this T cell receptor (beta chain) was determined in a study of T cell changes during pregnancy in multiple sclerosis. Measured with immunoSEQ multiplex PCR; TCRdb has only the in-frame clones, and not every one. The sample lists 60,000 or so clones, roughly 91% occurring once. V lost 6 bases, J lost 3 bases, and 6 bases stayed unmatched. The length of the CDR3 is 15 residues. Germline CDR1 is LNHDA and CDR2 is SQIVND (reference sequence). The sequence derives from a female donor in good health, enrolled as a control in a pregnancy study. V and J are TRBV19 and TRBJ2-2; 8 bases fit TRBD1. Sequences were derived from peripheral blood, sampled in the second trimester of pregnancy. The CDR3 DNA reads TGTGCCAGTAGCCTCAGGGGGCTGGACACCGGGGAGCTGTTTTTT. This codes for CASSLRGLDTGELFF.